These 15 T cell receptor beta chains originate from one sample sequenced in a study of blood T cells in healthy people across ages. Primed by a sample-barcoded 5' primer and a J-beta primer mix, a second PCR proceeded for 7 to 11 cycles. One entry per CDR3 protein, called by TCRdb with MiXCR from the 5' RACE reads. The top ten hold 9.4% of the sample, which has some 760,000 distinct CDR3 sequences, just under 25% seen once. The same sample was also studied in work on T cells of mothers and their children.

The sample taken for sequencing was blood. The receptor set was obtained from a boy younger than 18 in good health.

This chain links TRBV7-3 with TRBJ2-3; D possibly corresponds to TRBD2 (5 bases). CDR1 is SGHTA, CDR2 FQGTGA, per germline. The CDR3 length is 13 residues. Trimming left V 4 bases short and J 4 bases short, with 9 bases between. The CDR3, as DNA: TGTGCCAGCAGCTCCCCGGGATCAGATACGCAGTATTTT. This translates into CASSSPGSDTQYF.

This clonotype has only a few counts. The chain uses TRBV6-2 or TRBV6-3 and TRBJ2-4; the D is unclear. Germline V gives CDR1 MNHEY, CDR2 SVGEGT. The length of the CDR3 is 15 residues. Deletions cut 2 bases from V and 0 bases from J, with 8 bases between. The CDR3 spells CASSYRVLAKNIQYF. CDR3 nucleotide sequence: TGTGCCAGCAGTTACCGGGTCTTAGCCAAAAACATTCAGTACTTC.

This clonotype was counted once. The V gene is TRBV20-1, the J gene TRBJ1-1; D possibly corresponds to TRBD1 (5 bases). With 0 bases removed from V and 1 base from J, the gap between germline ends came to 15 bases. CDR1 DFQATT and CDR2 SNEGSKA come from the germline V gene (reference sequence). The CDR3 has 16 residues. In DNA form, the CDR3 reads TGCAGTGCTAGAGATTCCGGTGGGGCCGAGAACACTGAAGCTTTCTTT. This sequence encodes CSARDSGGAENTEAFF.

This clonotype was picked up a small number of times. The junction departs from germline at one end; a sequencing error may be responsible. V gene TRBV28 combines with J gene TRBJ2-7; 8 bases fit TRBD2. The CDR3 sequence is 15 residues long. In germline, CDR1 is MDHEN, CDR2 SYDVKM. The DNA for the CDR3 is TGTGCCAGCCGTTTAACATCGGGACTAGGTTACGAGCAGTACTTC. As protein: CASRLTSGLGYEQYF.

This clonotype was recorded a few times. The rearrangement uses TRBV7-8 and TRBJ2-2; perhaps TRBD2 as D (5 bases). V was shortened by 5 bases and J by 5 bases, with 12 bases between the two germline ends. The CDR3 is 14 residues long. Germline loops: CDR1 SGHVS, CDR2 FQNEAQ. CDR3 nucleotide sequence: TGTGCCAGCAGCGTTAGGACTGGGACCGGGGAGCTGTTTTTT. Its protein is CASSVRTGTGELFF.

This clonotype came up a few times. The V call is TRBV5-1, the J call TRBJ2-1, with D maybe TRBD1 (6 bases). Germline CDR1 reads SGHRS; CDR2 reads YFSETQ. The CDR3 length is 16 residues. V lost 4 bases, J lost 2 bases, and 16 bases lay in between. The DNA for the CDR3 is TGCGCCAGCAGCCAAACAACAGGGATCGCCTACAATGAGCAGTTCTTC. Translating gives CASSQTTGIAYNEQFF.

The V call is TRBV12-3 or TRBV12-4, the J call TRBJ2-2, with D perhaps being TRBD1 or TRBD2 (5 bases each). V lost 4 bases to trimming and J lost 6 bases, with 15 bases between them. This CDR3 is 15 amino acids long. The CDR3 coding sequence is TGTGCCAGCAGTTCGACCCTCAGGGACCCCGGGGAGCTGTTTTTT. Its translation is CASSSTLRDPGELFF.

The J gene is TRBJ1-2, the V gene TRBV6-5, with D possibly matching TRBD1 (5 bases). Germline V gives CDR1 MNHEY, CDR2 SVGAGI. V lost 7 bases to trimming and J lost 4 bases, with 10 bases between them. This CDR3 contains 12 residues. CDR3 amino acids: CASTADTYGYTF. The DNA for the CDR3 is TGTGCCAGCACCGCGGACACCTATGGCTACACCTTC.

CDR3 residues: CATSDLGGGAGELFF. The DNA for the CDR3 is TGTGCCACCAGTGACCTGGGAGGCGGGGCCGGGGAGCTGTTTTTT. The chain links TRBV24-1 to TRBJ2-2; possibly TRBD2 for D (6 bases). Deletions cut 4 bases from V and 6 bases from J, with 14 bases between. Germline CDR1 and CDR2: KGHDR and SFDVKD. CDR3 length: 15 residues.

This chain connects TRBV4-2 to TRBJ2-6; D is unclear. This CDR3 comprises 16 residues. V was pared by 4 bases and J by 1 base, with 11 bases between. Germline CDR1 LGHNA, CDR2 YNFKEQ. CDR3 DNA: TGTGCCAGCAGCCTATTTCAGGCGTCTGGGGCCAACGTCCTGACTTTC. Its translation: CASSLFQASGANVLTF.

In this sample, this clonotype turned up a few times. V and J are TRBV7-2 and TRBJ1-4; D remains ambiguous. The CDR3 is 15 amino acids. Trimming shortened V by 5 bases and J by 4 bases, and 14 bases separated the two germline ends. Germline values: CDR1 SGHTA, CDR2 FQGNSA. This CDR3 reads CASSPGLTINEKLFF. The CDR3 DNA follows: TGTGCCAGCAGCCCCGGACTGACTATTAATGAAAAACTGTTTTTT.

This chain joins TRBV6-1 and TRBJ1-1; unclear D gene. Germline CDR1 and CDR2: MNHNS and SASEGT. The CDR3 runs 14 residues. The ends were cut back, 6 bases at V and 1 base at J, with 12 bases in the middle. In DNA, the CDR3 is TGTGCCAGCAGGGCCCCCCTGGCGAACACTGAAGCTTTCTTT. Translating gives CASRAPLANTEAFF.

A few counts support this clonotype. This chain joins TRBV4-3 and TRBJ2-1; TRBD2 is a possible D gene (5 bases). Germline V lookup: CDR1 LGHNA, CDR2 YSLEER. The CDR3 covers 14 residues. V lost 0 bases and J lost 5, with 8 bases in between. CDR3 loop: CASSQDSGNNEQFF. CDR3 nucleotides: TGCGCCAGCAGCCAAGATTCGGGAAACAATGAGCAGTTCTTC.

Only a few counts were recorded for this clonotype. The chain links TRBV20-1 to TRBJ2-1; 11 nucleotides align to TRBD2. V shed 7 bases and J 0 bases; nucleotides not matched to a gene: 5. Germline CDR1 reads DFQATT; CDR2 reads SNEGSKA (reference sequence). The CDR3 length is 15 residues. The CDR3 protein is CSVSSGGYSYNEQFF. The CDR3 DNA sequence: TGCAGTGTTTCTAGCGGGGGGTACTCCTACAATGAGCAGTTCTTC.

This clonotype was seen once. The genes are TRBV29-1 and TRBJ2-4; either TRBD1 or TRBD2 may supply D (5 bases each). V lost 0 bases to trimming and J lost 12 bases, with 18 bases between them. This CDR3 contains 14 residues. CDR1 and CDR2 (germline): SQVTM, ANQGSEA. The CDR3 is CSVEDQGVKRAQYF. The CDR3 nucleotides read TGCAGCGTTGAAGATCAAGGGGTCAAGAGGGCTCAGTACTTC.